The clone carrying this T cell receptor (beta chain) was found a few times. Only in-frame clones appear in the TCRdb table, and some are missing; sequencing was by immunoSEQ multiplex PCR. The sample yields approximately 130,000 clones, 86% seen once. These data come from a study of PD-1 blockade in mismatch repair-deficient tumors. V was clipped by 4 bases and J by 4 bases; unmatched bases: 7. The CDR3 has 14 residues. Germline loops: CDR1 LNHDA, CDR2 SQIVND (reference sequence). Mismatch repair deficiency was confirmed in all patients, by PCR or immunohistochemistry. Sequencing was performed on peripheral blood, taken 44 weeks after starting pembrolizumab. The sequence came from an adult with mismatch repair-deficient cancer. This chain links TRBV19 with TRBJ2-7; 7 bases are a match to TRBD1. This CDR3 is CASSNTGAQYEQYF. In DNA form, the CDR3 reads TGTGCCAGTAGTAACACAGGGGCGCAATACGAGCAGTACTTC.